The subject of this entry is one T cell receptor (beta chain). The antigen is not known. With no exception, relapse followed autologous stem cell transplantation in all patients, and brentuximab vedotin exposure varied. This record comes from a study of PD-1 blockade in classical Hodgkin lymphoma. Losses at the gene ends were 3 bases for V and 8 bases for J; bases not matched to a gene: 6. CDR1 SGHDT and CDR2 YYEEEE come from the germline V gene. This CDR3 comprises 15 residues. The data were produced by immunoSEQ multiplex PCR, yet TCRdb's version contains in-frame clones alone and is incomplete. The sample holds around 100,000 clones; around 89% are singletons and the top ten take about 7.1%. Overall study results and limits: Patients newly diagnosed and complete responders had comparable baseline diversity.

This receptor was taken from a human donor with classical Hodgkin lymphoma. This chain joins TRBV5-6 and TRBJ1-4; 11 bases agree with TRBD1. Sequences were derived from peripheral blood mononuclear cells (PBMCs), sampled before the second cycle of nivolumab. CDR3 loop: CASSSTWTGGEKLFF. The CDR3 DNA sequence: TGTGCCAGCAGCTCAACGTGGACAGGGGGCGAAAAACTGTTTTTT.